This T cell receptor beta chain emerged from a study of cytomegalovirus exposure and HLA in healthy donors. Study observations and caveats: An analysis that came later showed most CMV-associated TCR beta chains appearing HLA-restricted. In a later analysis, a genetic analysis reported fewer productive-TCR N-insertions in an Asian-associated ancestry cluster than the cohort average.

The PCR contained 60 Vbeta and 13 Jbeta primers. Clones were read by immunoSEQ multiplex PCR, and TCRdb kept only the in-frame ones, dropping some. The repertoire holds about 210,000 clones, with over 60% as singletons. As for this clone: Its specificity is unknown.

V was clipped by 2 bases and J by 2 bases, with 3 bases between them. Germline CDR1 reads SEHNR; CDR2 reads FQNEAQ (reference sequence). The CDR3 consists of 12 residues. The sequencing sample was made of PBMCs. This chain links TRBV7-9 with TRBJ1-1, with no clear D. This receptor was obtained from a male donor in good health and CMV-seronegative. The CDR3 reads CASSLLNTEAFF. In nucleotides, the CDR3 is TGTGCCAGCAGCTTACTCAACACTGAAGCTTTCTTT.